The entry below describes one T cell receptor (beta chain). Its recognized antigen is unknown. Base qualities were left out, and no much larger clone turns up one base away. The data stem from a study of blood T cell repertoires in COVID-19 (dated by TCRdb to between 2020 and 2021). With regard to the full study: Samples from collaborators originated in the United States, Italy and Spain and spanned both the acute and convalescent phases of COVID-19. The repertoires were released in a freely available public database meant as a resource for research on the immune response to SARS-CoV-2. Samples were obtained from the ongoing ImmuneRACE study (first 160 participants) and from about 1,300 subjects provided by 6 global collaborators. A de-identified subject ID, COVID-19 status, age in years and sex were almost always included in the sample metadata. Where available, HLA class I and class II types were taken from metadata supplied by the sample provider and were not determined by assay-based typing. The prospective study material was composed of cDNA or gDNA derived from T cells, B-cell-depleted T cells, or PBMCs. The dataset comprised deeply sampled blood TCRbeta repertoires from subjects exposed to, actively infected with, or recovered from COVID-19.

The full study reports these points: The quantity of clinical and demographic metadata differed by source and by participant and was supplied without curation.

The cysteine opens and the phenylalanine closes a CDR3 of 16 amino acids. Of the read, only the CDR3 DNA is kept; its 48 bases are in frame from base 1. Taken from the germline V gene (reference sequence), the CDR1 and CDR2 loops are LNHDA and SQIVND. Trimming at the junction amounts to 1 base on V and 1 base on J, and the germline ends lie 13 bases apart. At one collaborating source in Seattle, patients were enrolled during active infection and were followed longitudinally through the course of disease. Each collaborating institution followed its own protocols to collect whole blood in K2EDTA tubes. For TCRbeta analysis, collaborators shipped samples in one of three forms: frozen whole blood, isolated PBMCs, or DNA extracted from either of those sample types. TCRbeta CDR3 regions were amplified from genomic DNA using the immunoSEQ Assay, a bias-controlled multiplex PCR. The study's processing was this. Within the assay, amplification of reference gene primers was used to estimate how many nucleated cells each sample contained. Sequence reads were collapsed and filtered to measure the absolute abundance of every unique TCRbeta CDR3 rearrangement. For each sample, productive Simpson clonality was calculated as the square root of Simpson's diversity index across productive rearrangements. Held by TCRdb, this immuneACCESS table contains in-frame sequences only and omits some clones. Under half of the omission traces to an unresolved V gene where checked; the cause of the rest is unknown. The V and J calls and clone size come from that table; D and trimming were worked out from the DNA. The sample has some 400,000 clones on record, more than 75% of them singletons. The ten top clones hold about 10% of the sample.

This TCR derives from a woman between 25 and 40 years old with COVID-19, enrolled during active disease. The V and J segments used are TRBV19 and TRBJ1-1, with the D segment identity uncertain. The sample taken for sequencing was peripheral blood. The CDR3 protein: CASSIVSSVGNTEAFF. The base sequence is TGTGCCAGTAGTATAGTGAGCAGCGTAGGGAACACTGAAGCTTTCTTT. Reference TRBV19 and TRBJ1-1 genes cover what lies past the CDR3, so the full variable domain is DGGITQSPKYLFRKEGQNVTLSCEQNLNHDAMYWYRQDPGQGLRLIYYSQIVNDFQKGDIAEGYSVSREKKESFPLTVTSAQKNPTAFYLCASSIVSSVGNTEAFFGQGTRLTVV.